A single T cell receptor (beta chain) is shown here with its context. What it binds is unknown. The record originates from a study of T cell responses to AZD1222 COVID-19 vaccine. The CDR3 totals 13 residues. Per the germline V gene, CDR1 is MDHEN and CDR2 is SYDVKM. Trimming took off 6 bases at V and 5 bases at J, with 10 bases between the two ends. Some clones are missing from TCRdb's copy, which holds only in-frame ones; the method was immunoSEQ multiplex PCR. The repertoire holds about 140,000 clones, with 92% as singletons. Study-wide results and caveats: Among the donors, most were white British and more were female, and clonal diversity was possibly underestimated. Baseline seropositives among AZD1222 recipients totaled only five or six. Spike regions recognized by vaccine-associated CD4 TCRs spanned the protein, led by 160-218 and 743-854.

The origin of this receptor is an adult who received the AZD1222 COVID-19 vaccine. Here the sequenced sample was peripheral blood, taken 28 days after the second AZD1222 dose. V usage is TRBV28 and J usage is TRBJ1-4, with D uncertain. The CDR3 region is CASSPDSNEKLFF. The DNA for the CDR3 is TGTGCCAGCAGCCCGGATTCAAATGAAAAACTGTTTTTT.